This T cell receptor beta chain was obtained from a study of blood T cell repertoires in COVID-19. As for the study in general: The United States, Italy and Spain were the sources of the acute and convalescent COVID-19 samples. PBMCs, B-cell-depleted T cells, or T cells were the source of the cDNA or gDNA that made up the material.

The length of the CDR3 is 12 residues. The V gene lost 5 bases and the J gene lost 8 bases, with 7 bases spanning the gap. Per germline, CDR1 LNHDA and CDR2 SQIVND (reference sequence). As originally analysed: Amplification of reference gene primers provided the estimated nucleated cell counts. Data came from immunoSEQ multiplex PCR; TCRdb stores just in-frame clones and leaves some out. The DNA gave D and trimming, while V, J and clone size come from that table. The profile covers roughly 250,000 clones, with around 80% appearing a single time and 4% taken by the ten largest. With regard to this clone: Additional DNA sequences in this sample encode the identical CDR3.

Sample: peripheral blood. This TCR was sampled from a woman aged 40 to 49 with active or convalescent COVID-19. The gene calls are TRBV19 and TRBJ1-6; D ambiguous. In nucleotides, the CDR3 is TGTGCCAGTAGTGCGGGTGATTCACCCCTCCACTTT. Its translation is CASSAGDSPLHF. Looking up the rest from reference TRBV19 and TRBJ1-6 gives the full variable domain: DGGITQSPKYLFRKEGQNVTLSCEQNLNHDAMYWYRQDPGQGLRLIYYSQIVNDFQKGDIAEGYSVSREKKESFPLTVTSAQKNPTAFYLCASSAGDSPLHFGNGTRLTVT.